This T cell receptor (beta chain) was recorded in a study of radiation and T cells in renal cell carcinoma (dated by TCRdb to 2020 to 2021). In terms of the full investigation: In total, 50 to 60 samples underwent TCR beta sequencing: 25 or so tumors plus 27 peripheral blood samples. The last blood draw occurred 4 weeks after radiation, at the same time as nephrectomy. Across all 50 or so samples, several million unique CDR3 nucleotide sequences, encoding roughly 2,600,000 unique CDR3 amino acid sequences, were identified.

Following the manufacturer's recommendations, the immunoSEQ kit was used to generate TCR beta libraries from genomic DNA. For library preparation, a first multiplex PCR was performed with proprietary primers, followed by a second PCR in which unique barcodes were added, and bead cleanups were performed after each round. Each sample batch included a kit-provided positive control reaction and a negative control reaction. The final libraries underwent checking on an Agilent 4200 TapeStation D1000 ScreenTape, volumetric pooling, and quantification by qPCR. Sequencing was performed on an Illumina NextSeq500 using a MidOutput 150-cycle cartridge, with 156 Read1 cycles, 15 Index1 cycles, and the kit custom primers. The pooled library was loaded at 0.95 to 1 pM with around 20% PhiX control spiked in. The authors' pipeline ran thus. Vendor-processed data were analyzed in R, and a clonotype was defined as all T cells sharing the same CDR3 nucleotide sequence. For clone abundance analyses, frequencies were normalized to the 10,000 most abundant clones in each sample. Public T cell clones, which averaged fewer than five per sample, were excluded before analysis. Tumor-enriched clonotypes and baseline blood-enriched clonotypes were defined as those with an abundance difference of at least 32-fold between compartments. A beta-binomial differential abundance model was applied to find clonotypes that expanded or contracted between blood time points. Similarity between tumor and blood repertoires was quantified using the Baroni-Urbani and Buser coefficient, and groups were compared with two-tailed Wilcoxon tests in R. TCRdb obtained this table from immuneACCESS and retained in-frame rearrangements with V and J assigned. These tables miss some clones; where compared with another copy, unresolved V genes account for less than half of the shortfall, and the remainder is unexplained. The DNA was the basis for D and trimming; V, J and clone size are from that table. The sample data list roughly 86,000 clones, and just under 85% of these were observed just once. The top ten constitute just under 9.5% of the sample.

Broader findings and caveats from the paper: Because the trial had a single-armed design, the trial could not examine how radiation dose or scheduling affected the TCR repertoire. In blood, the top tumor clonotypes increased between baseline and 2 weeks post-radiation and then shrank by 4 weeks, which suggests that tumor-resident clones expanded only transiently. Because pretreatment tumor biopsies were not available, the study could not determine whether clonotypes were already present within the tumor at baseline. Changes in the blood repertoire were not tracked past 4 weeks after treatment.

A remark on this clone: Which antigen it targets is not known. There are no base qualities to consult, and no much larger clone falls within one base.

What this sample's time point label stands for: blood 4 weeks post-SBRT, at nephrectomy. The treatment or condition label on this specimen signifies: 15 Gy SBRT to primary tumor, nephrectomy 4 weeks later. Samples were obtained from a clinical trial, in which 15 Gy stereotactic body radiation therapy was delivered to primary renal cell carcinomas and nephrectomy was performed 4 weeks later. Serial peripheral blood from radiation-treated patients was sampled at baseline, 2 weeks and 4 weeks after SBRT to track tumor-enriched clonotypes. All patients had renal cell carcinoma with clear cell pathology. The QIAamp DNA Blood Mini Kit (Qiagen) was used to prepare genomic DNA for TCR sequencing. Samples were included in the analyses only if all quality control checks were passed. Sequencing used blood, obtained from a patient whose treatment included radiotherapy and nephrectomy. This receptor was identified in a man aged 45 to 65 with renal cell carcinoma.

The DNA sequence reads TGTGCCTGGAGGGTTACTAGCGTAACCTACGAGCAGTACTTC. The resulting protein is CAWRVTSVTYEQYF. The sequence links TRBV30 to TRBJ2-5; 7 middle bases align to TRBD2. The DNA end lines up better with TRBJ2-7; the J call may be wrong. Looking up the germline V gene (reference sequence) yields CDR1 GTSNPN and CDR2 SVGIG. The CDR3 has 14 amino acids, counting the end cysteine and phenylalanine. Of the read, only the CDR3 DNA is kept; its 42 bases are in frame from base 1.